This T cell receptor beta chain emerged from a study of T cell responses to AZD1222 COVID-19 vaccine (dated by TCRdb to about 2021). In terms of the full investigation: AZD1222 recipients given second doses at about 4 weeks or at about 12 weeks were pooled, since spike-specific TCR depth and breadth were not found to differ between the two schedules. Trial participants were enrolled by age into subgroups of 18-55, 56-69 and 70-plus years, and around 150, 28 and 57 TCR-sequenced participants, respectively, were included in these subgroups. A total of 233 trial participants underwent TCR sequencing, of whom approximately 200 had received two doses of AZD1222 and some 26 had received two doses of the MenACWY control vaccine.

Regarding this clone: The antigen this receptor binds is unknown. The record has no base qualities; no much larger clone is one base away.

The time point label, read with the paper, signifies: baseline before first vaccination. Samples from vaccinated people were obtained from the UK trials COV001 and COV002, which included a single-blind randomized controlled phase 2/3 trial of AZD1222 (ChAdOx1 nCoV-19) in healthy adults. For TCRbeta chain sequencing, PBMC samples were collected from trial participants at day 0 and at day 28 after the second dose. The CDR3 regions of human TCRbeta chains were analyzed by immunosequencing. For the original study's pipeline: TCRs in the repertoires were compared against a reference library of SARS-CoV-2-specific TCRs that had been generated with the MIRA antigen-specificity platform. Breadth meant the fraction of unique TCRs that were SARS-CoV-2-associated, whereas depth meant the fraction of total T cells that were SARS-CoV-2-associated. Using the MIRA data, each spike-specific TCR was assigned both to the spike region to which the TCR was reactive and to a CD4 or CD8 class. Log10-transformed breadth and depth values were compared by one-way ANOVA with Sidak's multiple comparisons tests. TCRdb provides this immuneACCESS table in a form limited to in-frame rearrangements. Some clones are lacking; in checked studies, under half of them reflect an unresolved V gene, and why the rest are absent is not known. The V and J calls and the clone size are those of that table, but D and trimming were determined from the DNA. A total of about 130,000 clones appear in this sample, 92% of them only once. Around 1.9% of the sample is held by the ten biggest clonotypes.

The investigation overall reported the following: Vaccine-associated CD4 TCRs spanned the whole spike protein, with dominant responses in regions 160-218 and 743-854. Most participants were white British and females outnumbered males, and the authors suggested that clonal diversity may have been underestimated. Nearly half of unique spike-specific TCRs reportedly recognized epitopes outside regions mutated in the B.1.351 and B.1.1.7 variants. Because no samples from the day 14 peak response were available, repertoires could be characterized only after the peak T cell response. The 56-69-year group was small, and its depth increase did not reach significance, likely because of low power. Conclusions about previously exposed vaccinees are limited because only 5 or 6 AZD1222 recipients were SARS-CoV-2 seropositive at baseline. After two AZD1222 doses, spike-specific TCR breadth and depth were significantly higher than at day 0 and than in MenACWY recipients.

This sequence was found in an adult in good health. The sample in question was peripheral blood, obtained on day 0 of AZD1222 vaccination.

Here the CDR3 is given as CATSRGRGSGTGELFF. The DNA reads as follows: TGTGCCACCAGCAGAGGTAGGGGAAGTGGCACCGGGGAGCTGTTTTTT. The receptor chain draws on TRBV15 and TRBJ2-2; the D gene is possibly TRBD1, with 5 bases matching. CDR1 and CDR2 are drawn from the germline V gene (reference sequence): LNHNV, YYDKDF. The germline ends are 13 bases apart after V is trimmed by 1 base and J by 4 bases. The CDR3 starts with the cysteine, ends with the phenylalanine, and has 16 residues. The retained sequence is limited to the CDR3, 48 bases, with the frame set at the first base.